Below are 20 T cell receptor beta chains sequenced from a single sample in a study of shared clonotypes between healthy human individuals. The assay was immunoSEQ multiplex PCR, and TCRdb's table has in-frame clones only and misses some. The sample holds millions of clones, approximately 93% seen once. Sequencing was done on a sample of naive CD4+ T cells from PBMCs. The subset here: CD45RA+ positively selected. These receptors all come from a man younger than 35 in good health. Some clones in this sample may be carry-over from other donors' samples.

V is TRBV30 and J is TRBJ2-7, with D possibly TRBD1 on 5 matching bases. The V gene lost 1 base and the J gene lost 12 bases, with 16 bases spanning the gap. Germline lookup yields CDR1 GTSNPN and CDR2 SVGIG (reference sequence). This CDR3 has 12 amino acids. In DNA, the CDR3 is TGTGCCTGGAGTGACTTACGGGCAGGGCGGTACTTC. Its protein is CAWSDLRAGRYF.

The chain combines TRBV18 with TRBJ2-7, with TRBD1 identical over 7 bases. Germline V lookup: CDR1 KGHSH, CDR2 LQKENI. V lost 3 bases to trimming and J lost 2 bases; unmatched junction nucleotides: 4. The CDR3 sequence is 14 residues long. In DNA, the CDR3 is TGTGCCAGCTCACCGGGACAGTTAACCTACGAGCAGTACTTC. Its translation is CASSPGQLTYEQYF.

The CDR3 coding sequence is TGCGCCAGCGGACCGAGACCGGACGAGGGCGAGCAGTACTTC. The encoded protein is CASGPRPDEGEQYF. The chain combines TRBV5-1 with TRBJ2-7, with D possibly being TRBD2 (5 bases). CDR1 SGHRS and CDR2 YFSETQ come from the germline V gene. The CDR3 runs 14 residues. V was clipped by 7 bases and J by 6 bases, with 20 bases between them. Full variable domain (rest looked up from reference TRBV5-1 and TRBJ2-7): KAGVTQTPRYLIKTRGQQVTLSCSPISGHRSVSWYQQTPGQGLQFLFEYFSETQRNKGNFPGRFSGRQFSNSRSEMNVSTLELGDSALYLCASGPRPDEGEQYFGPGTRLTVT.

The V and J genes are TRBV28 and TRBJ2-3, with 13 bases aligning to TRBD2. V trimming: 4 bases; J trimming: 14 bases; junction bases outside the gene matches: 9. Per the germline V gene, CDR1 is MDHEN and CDR2 is SYDVKM. The CDR3 length is 14 residues. The CDR3 reads CASSSAGTSGKGYF. The CDR3 coding sequence is TGTGCCAGCAGTTCCGCCGGGACTAGCGGGAAAGGGTATTTT.

On this clone itself: Distinct nucleotide sequences in the sample also encode this CDR3. The J gene is TRBJ2-1, the V gene TRBV2; D ambiguous. This CDR3 has 13 residues. Trimming cost V 8 bases and J 1 base, with 9 bases left between them. Germline loops: CDR1 SNHLY, CDR2 FYNNEI. In DNA form, the CDR3 reads TGTGCCAGCCGCGGTTCATCCTACAATGAGCAGTTCTTC. This translates into CASRGSSYNEQFF.

Notes on this clone: The sample carries other DNA sequences with the same CDR3. This chain uses TRBV27 with TRBJ2-5; D is undetermined. V was clipped by 1 base and J by 5 bases, with 5 bases between them. The CDR3 length is 12 residues. Germline CDR1 is MNHEY and CDR2 is SMNVEV (reference sequence). As DNA, the CDR3 is TGTGCCAGCAGTTTATTCGGGGAGACCCAGTACTTC. Translated: CASSLFGETQYF.

The chain couples TRBV5-1 to TRBJ2-3; unclear D gene. The length of the CDR3 is 13 residues. CDR1 SGHRS and CDR2 YFSETQ come from the germline V gene. With 7 bases removed from V and 0 bases from J, the gap between germline ends came to 9 bases. CDR3 nucleotides: TGCGCCAGCCGATTAGACAGCACAGATACGCAGTATTTT. It specifies CASRLDSTDTQYF.

This chain joins TRBV19 and TRBJ2-7; D uncertain. Looked up from germline, CDR1 is LNHDA and CDR2 is SQIVND (reference sequence). V gave up 2 bases and J gave up 7 bases, with 15 bases separating them. CDR3 length: 14 amino acids. CDR3 sequence reads: CASSIRPALGEQYF. For the CDR3, the DNA is TGTGCCAGTAGTATACGGCCAGCGTTGGGGGAGCAGTACTTC.

The genes are TRBV19 and TRBJ1-1; 9 positions match TRBD1. The V segment lost 5 bases and the J segment 3 bases; nucleotides outside the gene matches: 10. The CDR3 has 16 residues. The V gene's germline CDR1 is LNHDA and CDR2 SQIVND (reference sequence). The CDR3 sequence is CASSRGSGQGYTEAFF. The CDR3 nucleotides are TGTGCCAGTAGTCGAGGATCGGGACAGGGCTACACTGAAGCTTTCTTT.

In its sample, this clone was seen once. The chain couples TRBV11-2 to TRBJ2-7; 13 bases agree with TRBD2. The CDR3 is 15 residues long. The germline V gene encodes CDR1 SGHAT and CDR2 FQNNGV. V trimming: 2 bases; J trimming: 4 bases; junction bases outside the gene matches: 2. The DNA for the CDR3 is TGTGCCAGCAGCTTACCGGGACTAGCGGGATACGAGCAGTACTTC. Amino acids: CASSLPGLAGYEQYF.

The J gene is TRBJ2-7, the V gene TRBV2, with 7 bases matching TRBD2. Germline values: CDR1 SNHLY, CDR2 FYNNEI. V trimming: 4 bases; J trimming: 6 bases; junction bases outside the gene matches: 9. The CDR3 spans 14 residues. CDR3 protein: CASSVTVGRGEQYF. In DNA form, the CDR3 reads TGTGCCAGCAGTGTTACCGTGGGGAGGGGCGAGCAGTACTTC. The full variable domain, rest sourced from reference TRBV2 and TRBJ2-7, is EPEVTQTPSHQVTQMGQEVILRCVPISNHLYFYWYRQILGQKVEFLVSFYNNEISEKSEIFDDQFSVERPDGSNFTLKIRSTKLEDSAMYFCASSVTVGRGEQYFGPGTRLTVT.

This chain's CDR3 is CASSYSGQGTRGEQYF. The CDR3 DNA reads as TGTGCCAGCAGTTACTCGGGACAGGGGACCAGGGGCGAGCAGTACTTC. V is TRBV6-5 and J is TRBJ2-7; 10 positions agree with TRBD1. Trimming at V came to 0 bases and at J to 6 bases, leaving 8 bases not matched to a gene. This CDR3 is built from 16 residues. The germline V gene encodes CDR1 MNHEY and CDR2 SVGAGI.

The chain has TRBV6-5 and TRBJ1-5; D gene unclear. Germline assignment: CDR1 MNHEY and CDR2 SVGAGI. The CDR3 consists of 13 residues. V was pared by 8 bases and J by 0 bases, with 8 bases between. The CDR3 region has the DNA TGTGCCAGCTCGGAGACTAGCAATCAGCCCCAGCATTTT. This translates into CASSETSNQPQHF.

The rearrangement uses TRBV7-2 and TRBJ2-3; 9 nucleotides match TRBD1. This CDR3 comprises 16 residues. The V gene's germline CDR1 is SGHTA and CDR2 FQGNSA. V shed 7 bases and J 8 bases; nucleotides not matched to a gene: 16. The CDR3 region is CASTSQGQGLAATQYF. CDR3 coding DNA: TGTGCCAGCACCTCCCAGGGACAGGGATTGGCGGCTACGCAGTATTTT.

This clone was detected once. V gene TRBV5-4 combines with J gene TRBJ2-1; D possibly corresponds to TRBD1 (7 bases). CDR1 is SGHNT and CDR2 is YYREEE in the germline V gene (reference sequence). This CDR3 is built from 16 residues. V was cut by 0 bases and J by 3 bases, with 13 bases left in between. The CDR3 region has the DNA TGTGCCAGCAGCTTGGCCGCGGGACAGAGCTACAATGAGCAGTTCTTC. Translation: CASSLAAGQSYNEQFF.

Of note for this clone: In the same sample, other DNA sequences code for this CDR3. The genes are TRBV5-6 and TRBJ2-5; D not certain. Germline assignment: CDR1 SGHDT and CDR2 YYEEEE. The CDR3 is made up of 12 amino acids. V was clipped by 1 base and J by 5 bases, with 6 bases between them. CDR3 DNA: TGTGCCAGCAGCTTGAGTCCGGAGACCCAGTACTTC. Translation: CASSLSPETQYF.

Of note for this clone: Relative to the germline gene, one junction end is altered; a read error may explain this. The rearrangement links TRBV28 to TRBJ2-5; 12 bases line up with TRBD2. The CDR3 sequence is 12 residues long. The V gene's germline CDR1 is MDHEN and CDR2 SYDVKM. As DNA, the CDR3 is TGTGCCAGCAGTATGGGGCGGACTAGCGGGAACTTC. As protein: CASSMGRTSGNF.

The chain uses TRBV6-1 and TRBJ1-3; the match to TRBD1 covers 8 bases. Germline assignment: CDR1 MNHNS and CDR2 SASEGT. This CDR3 contains 13 residues. The junction had 3 bases not matched to a gene; V was cut back by 8 bases and J by 3 bases. CDR3 nucleotides: TGTGCCAGCGAGGGGACAGGTGGAAACACCATATATTTT. Amino acids: CASEGTGGNTIYF.

To note about this clone: Other DNA sequences in this sample translate to the same CDR3. The chain recombines TRBV7-9 with TRBJ1-4; TRBD1 matches 9 bases. The CDR3 length is 14 residues. From germline, CDR1 is SEHNR and CDR2 FQNEAQ (reference sequence). V shed 3 bases, J shed 8 bases, and the junction held 4 bases outside the gene matches. The CDR3 DNA sequence: TGTGCCAGCAGCTTGACAGGGGGGGAAGAAAAACTGTTTTTT. Translating gives CASSLTGGEEKLFF. The entire variable domain, with the rest obtained from reference TRBV7-9 and TRBJ1-4, is as follows: DTGVSQNPRHKITKRGQNVTFRCDPISEHNRLYWYRQTLGQGPEFLTYFQNEAQLEKSRLLSDRFSAERPKGSFSTLEIQRTEQGDSAMYLCASSLTGGEEKLFFGSGTQLSVL.

This clone has more than one count but fewer than ten. The CDR3: CAWSREGAEAFF. The CDR3 DNA sequence: TGTGCCTGGAGTCGGGAGGGGGCTGAAGCTTTCTTT. The rearrangement uses TRBV30 and TRBJ1-1; D is possibly TRBD1 (6 bases). CDR1 and CDR2 (germline): GTSNPN, SVGIG (reference sequence). The CDR3 has 12 amino acids. Trimming took off 2 bases at V and 6 bases at J, with 10 bases between the two ends.